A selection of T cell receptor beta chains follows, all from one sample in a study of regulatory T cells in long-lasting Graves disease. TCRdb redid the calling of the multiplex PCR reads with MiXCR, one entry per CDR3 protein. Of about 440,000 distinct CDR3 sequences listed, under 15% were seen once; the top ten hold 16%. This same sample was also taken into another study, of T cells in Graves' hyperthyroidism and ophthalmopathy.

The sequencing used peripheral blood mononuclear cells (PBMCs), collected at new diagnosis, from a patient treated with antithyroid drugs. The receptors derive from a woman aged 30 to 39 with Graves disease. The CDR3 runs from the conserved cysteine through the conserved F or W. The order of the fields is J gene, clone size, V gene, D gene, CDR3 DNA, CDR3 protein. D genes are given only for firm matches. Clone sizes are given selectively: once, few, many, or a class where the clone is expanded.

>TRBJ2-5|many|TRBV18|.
TGTGCCAGCTCACCACCCTGGGGGGCGACAGAGACCCAGTACTTC
CASSPPWGATETQYF
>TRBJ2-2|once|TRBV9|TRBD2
TGTGCCAGCAGGTACAGCGGGAGTAACGGGGAGCTGTTTTTT
CASRYSGSNGELFF
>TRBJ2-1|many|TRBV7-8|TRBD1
TGTGCCAGCAGCTTAGCAGGGGGCAGAAACAATGAGCAGTTCTTC
CASSLAGGRNNEQFF
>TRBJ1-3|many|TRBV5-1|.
TGCGCCAGCAGCTTGGAAGAGGGGTCTGGAAACACCATATATTTT
CASSLEEGSGNTIYF
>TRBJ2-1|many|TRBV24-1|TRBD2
TGTGCCACCTGTGGGGCTAGCGGGAGTAATGAGCAGTTCTTC
CATCGASGSNEQFF
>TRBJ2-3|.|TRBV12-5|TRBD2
TGTGCTAGTGGTTTGAACTCGCGGGAGCCGTTTTGGGACACAGATACGCAGTATTTT
CASGLNSREPFWDTDTQYF
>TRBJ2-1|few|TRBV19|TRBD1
TGTGCCAGTATGGGCCTCGGGGACAGGAATGAGCAGTTCTTC
CASMGLGDRNEQFF
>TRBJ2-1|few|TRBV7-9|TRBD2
TGTGCCAGCAGCCCCATTGAGCGGGAGATACCAACACACTACAATGAGCAGTTCTTC
CASSPIEREIPTHYNEQFF
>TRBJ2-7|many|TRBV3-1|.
TGTGCCAGCAGCCGAGATTACTGCGAGCAGTACTTC
CASSRDYCEQYF
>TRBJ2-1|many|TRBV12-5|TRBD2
TGTGCTAGTGGTCTTTCTAGCGGGACCATAACCAATGAGCAGTTCTTC
CASGLSSGTITNEQFF
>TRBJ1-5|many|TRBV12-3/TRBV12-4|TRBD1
TGTGCCAGCAGCCCGAGGTCCGGGGGACAGGGCAATCAGCCCCAGCATTTT
CASSPRSGGQGNQPQHF
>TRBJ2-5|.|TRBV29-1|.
TGCAGCGTTGAGGGACCAGCGGATCCTCAGGGGGAGACCCAGTACTTC
CSVEGPADPQGETQYF
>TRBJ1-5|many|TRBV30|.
TGTGCCTGGAGTAACACCGGGACGGGCAATCAGCCCCAGCATTTT
CAWSNTGTGNQPQHF
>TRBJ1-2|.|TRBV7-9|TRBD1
TGTGCCAGCAGTCCAGGGGGGGCAGGGGACGGCTACACCTTC
CASSPGGAGDGYTF
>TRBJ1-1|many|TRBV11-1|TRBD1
TGTGCCAGCAGTCGCACAGGGGGGCGCCTAGGGGACACTGAAGCTTTCTTT
CASSRTGGRLGDTEAFF
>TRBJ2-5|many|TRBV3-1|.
TGTGCCAGCAGCCAAGTCCGTGGTCGGTGGGAGACCCAGTACTTC
CASSQVRGRWETQYF
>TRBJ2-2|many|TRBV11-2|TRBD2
TGTGCCAGCAGCTACCGGGACTATAAATTCAGGGAGCTGTTTTTT
CASSYRDYKFRELFF
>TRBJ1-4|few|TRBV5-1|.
TGCGCCAGCAGCTATGGACGGATTAATGAAAAACTGTTTTTT
CASSYGRINEKLFF
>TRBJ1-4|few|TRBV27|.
TGTGCCAGCAGTTTTAGTAGGGCGTCCCGGGGGGAACTGTTTTTT
CASSFSRASRGELFF
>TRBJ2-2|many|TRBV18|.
TGTGCCACCGAGAACACCGGGGAGCTGTTTTTT
CATENTGELFF
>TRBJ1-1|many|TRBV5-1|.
TGCGCCAGCAGCTTGGCCTCGGGCTCCGGGGCTTTCTTT
CASSLASGSGAFF
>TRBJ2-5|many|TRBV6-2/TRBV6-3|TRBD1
TGTGCCAGCTTTTGGACAGGGGGCAAAGAGACCCAGTACTTC
CASFWTGGKETQYF
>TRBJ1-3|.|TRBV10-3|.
TGTGCCATGAGGGGAGGGAGTATTGGAAACACCATATATTTT
CAMRGGSIGNTIYF
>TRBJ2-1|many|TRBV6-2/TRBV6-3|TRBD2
TGTGCCACCCTCGGGGGGAGTGTTGAGCAGTTCTTC
CATLGGSVEQFF
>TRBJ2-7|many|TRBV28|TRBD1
TGTGCCAGCAGCTTAGGGGCGGGACAGGTCTACGAGCAGTACTTC
CASSLGAGQVYEQYF
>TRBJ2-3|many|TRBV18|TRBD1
TGTGCCAGCTCACCCCGACAGGGCGGCACAGATACGCAGTATTTT
CASSPRQGGTDTQYF
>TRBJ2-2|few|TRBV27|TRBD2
TGTGCCAGCAGTCCTCCCCTCGGACTAGCGGGAGACACCGGGGAGCTGTTTTTT
CASSPPLGLAGDTGELFF
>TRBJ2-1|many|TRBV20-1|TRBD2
TGCAGTGCTAGAGTTAGCGGGGGCTCCTACAATGAGCAGTTCTTC
CSARVSGGSYNEQFF
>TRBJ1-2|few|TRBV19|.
TGTGCCAGTAGTTGGCTCAATTTTAACTATGGCTACACCTTC
CASSWLNFNYGYTF
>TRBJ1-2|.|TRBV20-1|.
TGCAGTGCTAGAGGGGGGTTAGGGGACGGGGACTATGGCTACACCTTC
CSARGGLGDGDYGYTF
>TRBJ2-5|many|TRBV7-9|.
TGTGCCAGCAGCTTAGTTCCCGGGAGCCAAGAGACCCAGTACTTC
CASSLVPGSQETQYF
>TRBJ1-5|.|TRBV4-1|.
TGCGCCAGCAGCCAGTTCCCGAACCGAGACAGCAATCAGCCCCAGCATTTT
CASSQFPNRDSNQPQHF
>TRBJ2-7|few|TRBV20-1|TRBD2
TGCAGTGTTGTAGCGGGGGATCCCTACGAGCAGTACTTC
CSVVAGDPYEQYF
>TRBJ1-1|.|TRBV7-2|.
TGTGCCAGACCGGAGTCTGGGAAGCTGAACACTGAAGCTTTCTTT
CARPESGKLNTEAFF
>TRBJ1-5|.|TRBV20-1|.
TGCAGTGCTACGGGACGAGGGCAGCCCCAGCATTTT
CSATGRGQPQHF
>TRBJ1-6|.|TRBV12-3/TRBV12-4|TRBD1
TGTGCCAGCAGTACGGGACAGAATTATAATTCACCCCTCCACTTT
CASSTGQNYNSPLHF
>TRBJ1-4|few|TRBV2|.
TGTGCCAGCAGTGACGGGGACGGCCGTAATGAAAAACTGTTTTTT
CASSDGDGRNEKLFF
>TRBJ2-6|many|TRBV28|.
TGTGCCAGCAGTTCACAGGGTCCCGGGGCCAACGTCCTGACTTTC
CASSSQGPGANVLTF
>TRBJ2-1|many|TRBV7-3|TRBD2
TGTGCCAGCAGCTCCGGGGGAGGGGCCTACAATGAGCAGTTCTTC
CASSSGGGAYNEQFF
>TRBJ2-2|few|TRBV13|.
TGTGCCAGCAGGAGGGGGGAGAACACCGGGGAGCTGTTTTTT
CASRRGENTGELFF
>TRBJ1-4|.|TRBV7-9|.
TGTGCCAGCAGCCCGACAGCACGTCATGAAAAACTGTTTTTT
CASSPTARHEKLFF
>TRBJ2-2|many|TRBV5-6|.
TGTGCCAGCAGCTTGGCAGCTAGTATCGGGGAGCTGTTTTTT
CASSLAASIGELFF
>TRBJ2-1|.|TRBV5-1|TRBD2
TGCGCCAGCAGCTTGGGGGCGCGAGCGGGAGTTGACAATGAGCAGTTCTTC
CASSLGARAGVDNEQFF
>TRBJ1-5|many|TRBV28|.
TGTGCCAGCAGTCCACGGCCAGCGGACATCTTTAATAGCAATCAGCCCCAGCATTTT
CASSPRPADIFNSNQPQHF
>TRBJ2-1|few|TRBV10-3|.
TGTGCCATCAATCAGGGATCCTACAATGAGCAGTTCTTC
CAINQGSYNEQFF
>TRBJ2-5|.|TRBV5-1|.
TGCGCCAGCAGCTCCGGCCCGGGGACGGGGACCCAGTACTTC
CASSSGPGTGTQYF
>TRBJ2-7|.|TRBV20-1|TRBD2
TGCAGTGCTAGAGTAAGAGCGGGAGGCCTTTTTCGGGAGCAGTACTTC
CSARVRAGGLFREQYF
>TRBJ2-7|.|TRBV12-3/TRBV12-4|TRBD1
TGTGCCAGCAGTGCGCAGGGACAGGTCCCGGACGAGCAGTACTTC
CASSAQGQVPDEQYF
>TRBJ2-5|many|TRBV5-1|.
TGCGCCAGCAGCCAGCGGCGGGAGACCCAGTACTTC
CASSQRRETQYF
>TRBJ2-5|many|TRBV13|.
TGTGCCAGCAGCTTCCAGGGTTACCTAAGAGAGACCCAGTACTTC
CASSFQGYLRETQYF
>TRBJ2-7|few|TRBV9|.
TGTGCCAGCAGCGTATCAGGGGAGAGCTACGAGCAGTACTTC
CASSVSGESYEQYF
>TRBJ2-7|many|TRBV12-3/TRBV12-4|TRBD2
TGTGCCAGCAGCGGGACTAGCGGGAGGTACGAGCAGTACTTC
CASSGTSGRYEQYF
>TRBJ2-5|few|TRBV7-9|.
TGTGCCAGCAGCCGCGGACAGCCCCAAGAGACCCAGTACTTC
CASSRGQPQETQYF
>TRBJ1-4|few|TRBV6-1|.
TGTGCCAGCGAAGGGGGTTACGAAAAACTGTTTTTT
CASEGGYEKLFF
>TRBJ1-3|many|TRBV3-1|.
TGTGCCAGCAGCCAAGATATGGGGTTCTCTGGAAACACCATATATTTT
CASSQDMGFSGNTIYF
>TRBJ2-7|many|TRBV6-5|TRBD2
TGTGCCAGCAGTTACTCGAGAACTAGCGGGAGGATGTACGAGCAGTACTTC
CASSYSRTSGRMYEQYF
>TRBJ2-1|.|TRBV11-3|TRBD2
TGTGCCAGCAGCTACCGACTAGCGGGCAACAATGAGCAGTTCTTC
CASSYRLAGNNEQFF
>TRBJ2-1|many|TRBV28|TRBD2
TGTGCCAGCAGGTATGCCGGGACTAGCCCCCACAATGAGCAGTTCTTC
CASRYAGTSPHNEQFF
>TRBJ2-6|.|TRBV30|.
TGTGCCAGTAGTATGCGGGGGACAGGTTCCGGGGCCAACGTCCTGACTTTC
CASSMRGTGSGANVLTF